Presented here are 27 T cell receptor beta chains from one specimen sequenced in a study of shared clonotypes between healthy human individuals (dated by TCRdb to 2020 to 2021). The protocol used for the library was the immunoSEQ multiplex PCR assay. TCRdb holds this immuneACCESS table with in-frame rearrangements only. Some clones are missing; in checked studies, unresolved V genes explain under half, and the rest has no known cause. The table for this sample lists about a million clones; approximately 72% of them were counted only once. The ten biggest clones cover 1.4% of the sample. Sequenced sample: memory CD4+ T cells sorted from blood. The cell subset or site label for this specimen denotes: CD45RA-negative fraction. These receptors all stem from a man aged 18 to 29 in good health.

The CDR3 region has the DNA TGTGCCTGGACCCCTAGGGGGCCCAGCAATCAGCCCCAGCATTTT. Residues: CAWTPRGPSNQPQHF. The rearrangement links TRBV30 to TRBJ1-5, with TRBD1 identical over 7 bases. The CDR3 runs 15 residues. V shed 4 bases and J 1 base; nucleotides not matched to a gene: 7. CDR1 is GTSNPN, CDR2 SVGIG, per germline (reference sequence).

The CDR3 nucleotides read TGCGCCAGCAGCCAAGAGGGGCTAGCGGCGACCGAGCAGTACTTC. Amino acids: CASSQEGLAATEQYF. The chain links TRBV4-1 to TRBJ2-7, with TRBD2 matching over 7 bases. V lost 0 bases and J lost 6; bases outside the gene matches: 8. The germline CDR1 and CDR2 sequences are MGHRA and YSYEKL. This CDR3 spans 15 amino acids.

CDR3 DNA sequence: TGTGCCTGGAGTGTCATCGCGGGCTCCTACGAGCAGTACTTC. This gives the protein CAWSVIAGSYEQYF. The J gene is TRBJ2-7, the V gene TRBV30, with D perhaps matching TRBD2 (5 bases). Trimming took 0 bases from V and 0 from J, leaving 9 bases between them. The CDR3 consists of 14 residues. The V gene's germline CDR1 is GTSNPN and CDR2 SVGIG (reference sequence).

CDR3 in amino acids: CASTSGRQQGETQYF. CDR3 DNA sequence: TGTGCCAGTACAAGCGGGCGCCAACAGGGAGAGACCCAGTACTTC. V usage is TRBV19 and J usage is TRBJ2-5; D tentatively fits TRBD1 or TRBD2 (6 bases each). Trimming cost V 7 bases and J 4 bases, with 19 bases left between them. CDR1 and CDR2 (germline): LNHDA, SQIVND (reference sequence). The CDR3 length is 15 residues. Filled out from reference TRBV19 and TRBJ2-5, the complete variable domain reads DGGITQSPKYLFRKEGQNVTLSCEQNLNHDAMYWYRQDPGQGLRLIYYSQIVNDFQKGDIAEGYSVSREKKESFPLTVTSAQKNPTAFYLCASTSGRQQGETQYFGPGTRLLVL.

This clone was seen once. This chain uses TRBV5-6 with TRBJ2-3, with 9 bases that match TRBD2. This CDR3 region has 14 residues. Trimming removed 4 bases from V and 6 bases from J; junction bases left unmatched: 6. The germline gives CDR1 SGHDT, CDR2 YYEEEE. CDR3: CASSAGGPGDTQYF. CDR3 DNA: TGTGCCAGCAGCGCGGGGGGGCCGGGCGATACGCAGTATTTT.

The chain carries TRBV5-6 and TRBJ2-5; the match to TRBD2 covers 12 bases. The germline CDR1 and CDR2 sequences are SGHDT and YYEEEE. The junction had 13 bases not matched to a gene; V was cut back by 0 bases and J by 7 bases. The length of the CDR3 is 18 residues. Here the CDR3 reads CASSLGASGRARFPTQYF. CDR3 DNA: TGTGCCAGCAGCTTGGGGGCTAGCGGGAGGGCCAGGTTCCCGACCCAGTACTTC.

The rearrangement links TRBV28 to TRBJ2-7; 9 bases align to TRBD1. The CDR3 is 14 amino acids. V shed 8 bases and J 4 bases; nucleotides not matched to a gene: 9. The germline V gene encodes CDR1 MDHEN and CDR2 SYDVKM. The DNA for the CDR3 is TGTGCCAGCCGTGCTCGACAGGGGGGATACGAGCAGTACTTC. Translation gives CASRARQGGYEQYF.

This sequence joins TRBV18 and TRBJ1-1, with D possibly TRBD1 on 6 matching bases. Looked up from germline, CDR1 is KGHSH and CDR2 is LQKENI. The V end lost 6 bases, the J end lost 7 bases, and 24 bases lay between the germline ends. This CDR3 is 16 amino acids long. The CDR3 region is CASSPNREGPKGEAFF. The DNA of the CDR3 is TGTGCCAGCTCGCCCAACAGGGAAGGACCGAAGGGTGAAGCTTTCTTT.

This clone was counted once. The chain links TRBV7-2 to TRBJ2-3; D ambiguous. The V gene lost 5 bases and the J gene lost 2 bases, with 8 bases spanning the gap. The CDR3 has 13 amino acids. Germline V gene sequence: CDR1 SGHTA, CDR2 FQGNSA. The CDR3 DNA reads TGTGCCAGCAGCACCGGGTACACAGATACGCAGTATTTT. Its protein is CASSTGYTDTQYF.

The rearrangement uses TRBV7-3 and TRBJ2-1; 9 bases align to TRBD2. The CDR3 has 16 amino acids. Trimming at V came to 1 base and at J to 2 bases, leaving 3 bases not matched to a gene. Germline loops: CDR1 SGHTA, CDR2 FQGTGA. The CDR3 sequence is CASSLSSSGAYNEQFF. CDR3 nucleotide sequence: TGTGCCAGCAGCTTAAGTTCTAGCGGGGCCTACAATGAGCAGTTCTTC. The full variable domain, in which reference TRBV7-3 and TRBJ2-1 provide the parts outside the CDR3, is GAGVSQTPSNKVTEKGKYVELRCDPISGHTALYWYRQSLGQGPEFLIYFQGTGAADDSGLPNDRFFAVRPEGSVSTLKIQRTERGDSAVYLCASSLSSSGAYNEQFFGPGTRLTVL.

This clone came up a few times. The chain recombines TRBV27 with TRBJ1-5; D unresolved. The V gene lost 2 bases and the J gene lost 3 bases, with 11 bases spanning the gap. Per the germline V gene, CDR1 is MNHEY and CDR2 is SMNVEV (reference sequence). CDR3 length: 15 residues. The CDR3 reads CASSLDRGSNQPQHF. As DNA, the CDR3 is TGTGCCAGCAGTTTAGACCGAGGGTCCAATCAGCCCCAGCATTTT.

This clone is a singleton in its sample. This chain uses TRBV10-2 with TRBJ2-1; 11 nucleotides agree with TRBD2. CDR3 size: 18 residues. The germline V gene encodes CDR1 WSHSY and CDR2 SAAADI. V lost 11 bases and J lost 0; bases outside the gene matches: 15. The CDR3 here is CACDTGTSGYSSYNEQFF. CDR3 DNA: TGCGCCTGCGATACCGGGACTAGCGGTTATAGCTCCTACAATGAGCAGTTCTTC.

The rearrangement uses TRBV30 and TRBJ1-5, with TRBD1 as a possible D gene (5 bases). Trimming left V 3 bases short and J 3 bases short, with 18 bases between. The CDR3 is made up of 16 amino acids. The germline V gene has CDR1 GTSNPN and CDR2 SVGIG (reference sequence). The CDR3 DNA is TGTGCCTGGAGCCTCAGGGAGGGGTACTCCAATCAGCCCCAGCATTTT. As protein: CAWSLREGYSNQPQHF.

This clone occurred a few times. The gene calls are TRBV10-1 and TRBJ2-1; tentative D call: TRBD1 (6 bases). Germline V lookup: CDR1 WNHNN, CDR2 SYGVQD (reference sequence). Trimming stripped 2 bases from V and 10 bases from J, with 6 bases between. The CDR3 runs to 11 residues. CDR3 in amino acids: CASSERGEQFF. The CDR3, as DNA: TGCGCCAGCAGTGAGAGGGGGGAGCAGTTCTTC.

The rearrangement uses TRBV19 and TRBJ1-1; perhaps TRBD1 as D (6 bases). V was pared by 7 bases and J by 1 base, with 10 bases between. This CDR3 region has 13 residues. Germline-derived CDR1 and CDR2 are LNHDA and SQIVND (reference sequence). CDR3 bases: TGTGCCAGTATTCAGGGGTCGAACACTGAAGCTTTCTTT. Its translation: CASIQGSNTEAFF.

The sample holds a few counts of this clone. The DNA of the CDR3 is TGTGCCAGCAGTTCAATGGGGGAGGGTGTAGATACGCAGTATTTT. This codes for CASSSMGEGVDTQYF. The V and J genes are TRBV11-2 and TRBJ2-3, with 7 bases identical to TRBD2. Germline V gene lookup returns CDR1 SGHAT and CDR2 FQNNGV. The CDR3 consists of 15 residues. With V trimmed by 6 bases and J by 5 bases, 11 bases remained unmatched.

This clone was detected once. The CDR3: CASSPFGIGGRGETQYF. The CDR3, as DNA: TGTGCCAGCAGCCCTTTCGGTATAGGGGGTAGGGGAGAGACCCAGTACTTC. The chain joins TRBV11-2 to TRBJ2-5, with D tentatively TRBD1 (6 bases). V lost 5 bases, J lost 4 bases, and 23 bases lay in between. The germline V gene has CDR1 SGHAT and CDR2 FQNNGV. The CDR3 spans 17 residues.

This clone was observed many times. The CDR3 reads CASNGNYGYTF. The DNA of the CDR3 is TGTGCCAGCAACGGAAACTATGGCTACACCTTC. This chain uses TRBV28 with TRBJ1-2, with D uncertain. The ends were cut back, 7 bases at V and 2 bases at J, with 5 bases in the middle. Germline CDR1 MDHEN, CDR2 SYDVKM. The CDR3 totals 11 residues.

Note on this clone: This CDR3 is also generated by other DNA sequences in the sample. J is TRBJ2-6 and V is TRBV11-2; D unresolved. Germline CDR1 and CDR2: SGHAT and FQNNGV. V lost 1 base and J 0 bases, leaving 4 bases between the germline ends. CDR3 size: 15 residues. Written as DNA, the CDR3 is TGTGCCAGCAGCTTAGCTTCCTCTGGGGCCAACGTCCTGACTTTC. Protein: CASSLASSGANVLTF. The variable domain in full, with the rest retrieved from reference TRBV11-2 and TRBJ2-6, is EAGVAQSPRYKIIEKRQSVAFWCNPISGHATLYWYQQILGQGPKLLIQFQNNGVVDDSQLPKDRFSAERLKGVDSTLKIQPAKLEDSAVYLCASSLASSGANVLTFGAGSRLTVL.

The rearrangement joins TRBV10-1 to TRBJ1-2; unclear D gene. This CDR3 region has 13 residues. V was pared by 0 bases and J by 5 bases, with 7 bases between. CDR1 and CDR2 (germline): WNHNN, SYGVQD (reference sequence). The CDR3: CASSESRFYGYTF. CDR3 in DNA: TGCGCCAGCAGTGAGTCGCGTTTTTATGGCTACACCTTC.

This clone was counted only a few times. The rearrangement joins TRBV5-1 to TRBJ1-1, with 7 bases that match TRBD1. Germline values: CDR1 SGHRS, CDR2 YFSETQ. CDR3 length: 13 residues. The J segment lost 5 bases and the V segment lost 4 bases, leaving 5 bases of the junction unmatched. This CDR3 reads CASSGQGETEAFF. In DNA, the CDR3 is TGCGCCAGCAGCGGGCAGGGGGAGACTGAAGCTTTCTTT.

The CDR3 sequence is CASSQERGQGGTDTQYF. The CDR3 nucleotides read TGCGCCAGCAGCCAAGAGAGGGGACAGGGAGGCACAGATACGCAGTATTTT. This sequence joins TRBV4-3 and TRBJ2-3, with TRBD1 identical over 9 bases. The trim removed 0 bases at V and 1 base at J, leaving 5 bases unmatched. There are 17 residues in the CDR3. Germline loops: CDR1 LGHNA, CDR2 YSLEER.

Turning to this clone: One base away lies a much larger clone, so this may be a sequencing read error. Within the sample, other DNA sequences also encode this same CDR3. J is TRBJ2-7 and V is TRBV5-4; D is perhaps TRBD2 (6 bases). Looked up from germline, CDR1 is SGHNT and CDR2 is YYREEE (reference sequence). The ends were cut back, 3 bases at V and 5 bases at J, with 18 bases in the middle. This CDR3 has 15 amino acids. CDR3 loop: CASSSPGTGENEQYF. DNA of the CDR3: TGTGCCAGCAGCTCACCAGGGACGGGGGAGAACGAGCAGTACTTC.

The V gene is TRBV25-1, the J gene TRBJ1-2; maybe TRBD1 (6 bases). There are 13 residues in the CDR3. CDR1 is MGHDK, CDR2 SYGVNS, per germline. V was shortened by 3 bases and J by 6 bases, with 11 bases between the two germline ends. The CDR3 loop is CASSDDRKNGYTF. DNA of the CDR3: TGTGCCAGCAGTGACGACAGGAAGAATGGCTACACCTTC.

CDR3 in DNA: TGCGCCAGCAGCCAAGACCCTGGGACAATGCGCGAGCAGTACTTC. As protein: CASSQDPGTMREQYF. The chain links TRBV4-1 to TRBJ2-5, with a tentative D call TRBD1 (6 bases). TRBJ2-7 matches the DNA end more closely, so the J call is doubtful. The CDR3 covers 15 residues. Germline V gene lookup returns CDR1 MGHRA and CDR2 YSYEKL.

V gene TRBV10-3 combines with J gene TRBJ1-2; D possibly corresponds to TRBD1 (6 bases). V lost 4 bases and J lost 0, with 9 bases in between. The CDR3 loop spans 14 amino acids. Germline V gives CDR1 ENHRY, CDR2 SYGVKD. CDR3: CAISGGGANYGYTF. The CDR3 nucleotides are TGTGCCATCAGTGGAGGGGGGGCTAACTATGGCTACACCTTC.

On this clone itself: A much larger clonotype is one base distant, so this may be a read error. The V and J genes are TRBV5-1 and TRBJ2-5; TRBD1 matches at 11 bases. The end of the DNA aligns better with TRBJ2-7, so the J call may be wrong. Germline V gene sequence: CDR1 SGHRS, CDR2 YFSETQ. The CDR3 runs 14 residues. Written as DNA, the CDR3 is TGCGCCAGCAGCCCGGGACAGGGGGCCTACGAGCAGTACTTC. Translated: CASSPGQGAYEQYF.